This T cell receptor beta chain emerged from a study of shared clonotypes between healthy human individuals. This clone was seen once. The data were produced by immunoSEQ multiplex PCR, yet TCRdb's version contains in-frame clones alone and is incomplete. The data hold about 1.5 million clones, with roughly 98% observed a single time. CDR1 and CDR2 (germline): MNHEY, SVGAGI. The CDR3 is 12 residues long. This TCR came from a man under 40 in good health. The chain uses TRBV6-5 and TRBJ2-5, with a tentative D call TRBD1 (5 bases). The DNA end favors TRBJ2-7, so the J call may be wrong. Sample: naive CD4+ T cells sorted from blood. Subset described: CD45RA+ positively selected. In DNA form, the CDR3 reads TGTGCCAGCAGAAAAGACAGCTACGAGCAGTACTTC. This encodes CASRKDSYEQYF.